These T cell receptor beta chains were read from a single sample in a study of blood T cell repertoires in COVID-19. Assay used: immunoSEQ multiplex PCR; TCRdb lists only in-frame clones, some missing. The sample consists of fewer than 350,000 clones, roughly 85% of them appearing once. Specimen: peripheral blood. These receptors all come from a human donor in a cohort sampled during active COVID-19. CDR3s include the opening cysteine and the closing phenylalanine or tryptophan. The order of the fields is V gene, J gene, clone size, D gene, CDR3 DNA, CDR3 protein. A D gene is named only where the DNA matches it firmly. Size tells how often a clone was seen (once, few, many) or the class of an expanded clone, and some rows leave it out.

TRBV10-3	TRBJ2-7	-	TRBD2	TGTGCCATCAGTGGTGTGACTAGCGGGGGGACCTACGAGCAGTACTTC	CAISGVTSGGTYEQYF
TRBV24-1	TRBJ2-3	-	-	TGTGCCACCAGTGATCCCACGACAGCCACAGATACGCAGTATTTT	CATSDPTTATDTQYF
TRBV27	TRBJ1-5	once	TRBD1	TGTGCCAGCAGTTTACGAGGGACAGGGGGATGGTGGAATCAGCCCCAGCATTTT	CASSLRGTGGWWNQPQHF
TRBV3-1/TRBV3-2	TRBJ2-5	-	TRBD2	TGTGCCAGCAGCCTAAGCGGGGCGGGAGAGACCCAGTACTTC	CASSLSGAGETQYF
TRBV29-1	TRBJ1-1	-	-	TGCAGCGTTGTCGGCGGGCTAGAAGCTTTCTTT	CSVVGGLEAFF
TRBV9	TRBJ2-7	-	TRBD1	TGTGCCAGCAGCATCGGGGACAGGGTGGACGAGCAGTACTTC	CASSIGDRVDEQYF
TRBV5-1	TRBJ2-3	-	-	TGCGCCAGCAGCTTGGCTCAGAATACGCAGTATTTT	CASSLAQNTQYF
TRBV29-1	TRBJ2-2	-	-	TGCAGCGTTGCGGTTGGTTCTACCGACACCGGGGAGCTGTTTTTT	CSVAVGSTDTGELFF
TRBV4-1	TRBJ2-1	once	TRBD2	TGCGCCAGCAGCCAAGAATTAGCGGGGGCCTCCTACAATGAGCAGTTCTTC	CASSQELAGASYNEQFF
TRBV7-9	TRBJ2-7	-	-	TGTGCCAGCAGCTTAGCAGTGACAGCCTACGAGCAGTACTTC	CASSLAVTAYEQYF
TRBV3-1/TRBV3-2	TRBJ2-1	-	TRBD2	TGTGCCAGCAGCCGGGTTAGCGGGGGGCATAATGAGCAGTTCTTC	CASSRVSGGHNEQFF
TRBV27	TRBJ1-6	many	-	TGTGCCAGCAGCAACAGTCTTTCACCCCTCCACTTT	CASSNSLSPLHF
TRBV3-1/TRBV3-2	TRBJ2-3	-	-	TGTGCCAGCAGCCAAGGGGCCCACATCGATACGCAGTATTTT	CASSQGAHIDTQYF
TRBV10-2	TRBJ2-2	-	TRBD1	TGCGCCAGCAGGGGGACAGCCAACACCGGGGAGCTGTTTTTT	CASRGTANTGELFF
TRBV6-5	TRBJ1-1	-	-	TGTGCCAGCACCCCCAACAGGGCCCTGAACACTGAAGCTTTCTTT	CASTPNRALNTEAFF
TRBV4-2	TRBJ2-3	-	TRBD1	TGTGCCAGCAGCCAAGATATGACAGGGGGCACAGATACGCAGTATTTT	CASSQDMTGGTDTQYF
TRBV6-5	TRBJ1-1	-	TRBD1	TGTGCCAGCAGTTACATCCGGACAGGGAACACTGAAGCTTTCTTT	CASSYIRTGNTEAFF
TRBV20-1	TRBJ2-1	few	-	TGCAGTGCTAGTTGGGGGGACGGATACAATGAGCAGTTCTTC	CSASWGDGYNEQFF
TRBV19	TRBJ1-1	-	-	TGTGCCAGTAGTACTACAGGGAACCGACATGAAGCTTTCTTT	CASSTTGNRHEAFF
TRBV15	TRBJ1-1	-	-	TGTGCCACCAGCAGAGACAGCGCTGCGAACACTGAAGCTTTCTTT	CATSRDSAANTEAFF
TRBV18	TRBJ1-5	-	TRBD1	TGTGCCAGCTCATCACAGGGGTCACATAGTTCATCGCCCCAGCATTTT	CASSSQGSHSSSPQHF
TRBV3-1/TRBV3-2	TRBJ1-6	-	-	TGTGCCAGCAGCCAGGGCCCCCCAGGGTCAGCCTCACCCCTCCACTTT	CASSQGPPGSASPLHF
TRBV5-1	TRBJ2-3	-	TRBD2	TGCGCCAGCAGCGGAACTAGCGGGGGCCCCCAGGGTACGCAGTATTTT	CASSGTSGGPQGTQYF
TRBV7-9	TRBJ1-3	-	-	TGTGCCAGCAGCTTAGGAACAGACTCTGGAAACACCATATATTTT	CASSLGTDSGNTIYF
TRBV13	TRBJ1-4	-	-	TGTGCCAGCAGCTTAAGTTCCCTCCGGGAAAAACTGTTTTTT	CASSLSSLREKLFF
TRBV6-5	TRBJ2-7	-	-	TGTGCCAGCAGCCCGGGGGCCTACGAGCAGTACTTC	CASSPGAYEQYF
TRBV14	TRBJ1-4	-	TRBD1	TGTGCCAGCAGCCGAGGGACAGTTAATGAAAAACTGTTTTTT	CASSRGTVNEKLFF
TRBV15	TRBJ2-7	few	-	TGTGCCACCAGCAGATCAGGGTTTGACGAGCAGTACTTC	CATSRSGFDEQYF
TRBV6-5	TRBJ1-2	-	-	TGTGCCAGCGGAAGGGGCAGAGCTAACTATGGCTACACCTTC	CASGRGRANYGYTF
TRBV14	TRBJ1-5	few	-	TGTGCCAGCAGCCAGAGCCACTTACTGCCCCAGCATTTT	CASSQSHLLPQHF
TRBV19	TRBJ1-1	-	TRBD1	TGTGCCAGTAGTATAGCGAGGGACAGTGGCCCTAACACTGAAGCTTTCTTT	CASSIARDSGPNTEAFF
TRBV5-1	TRBJ2-4	-	-	TGCGCCAGCAGCTTGGCCGTGAGAAAAAACATTCAGTACTTC	CASSLAVRKNIQYF
TRBV20-1	TRBJ2-3	once	TRBD1	TGCAGTGCTAGTAGGGGGCACACAGATACGCAGTATTTT	CSASRGHTDTQYF
TRBV5-4	TRBJ2-2	few	-	TGTGCCAGCAGCCCCCGGAGGGGAGACACCGGGGAGCTGTTTTTT	CASSPRRGDTGELFF
TRBV24-1	TRBJ1-5	-	TRBD1	TGTGCCACCCTAGGGCCGTTTACAGGGGAGCATTTT	CATLGPFTGEHF
TRBV6-2/TRBV6-3	TRBJ2-5	few	TRBD2	TGTGCCAGCAGTCAAGGCGGACTAGGCGGCGAGACCCAGTACTTC	CASSQGGLGGETQYF
TRBV12-3/TRBV12-4	TRBJ1-5	-	-	TGTGCCAGTATGACAGAAAGCAATCAGCCCCAGCATTTT	CASMTESNQPQHF
TRBV5-4	TRBJ2-7	-	-	TGTGCCAGCAGCTTGGAAGGAGTTGGAGGGGCGCGAATGGCGGAGCAGTACTTC	CASSLEGVGGARMAEQYF
TRBV6-5	TRBJ1-2	-	TRBD1	TGTGCCAGCAGTCGCACCGGGACAGATTATGGCTACACCTTC	CASSRTGTDYGYTF
TRBV7-8	TRBJ2-2	-	-	TGTGCCAGCAGCTTAGGGGGAACGGGACAAAAAACCGGGGAGCTGTTTTTT	CASSLGGTGQKTGELFF
TRBV3-1/TRBV3-2	TRBJ1-3	-	TRBD1	TGTGCCAGCAGCCAAGTATGGGGAGGCGCGGGACAGGGAAGGAACACCATATATTTT	CASSQVWGGAGQGRNTIYF
TRBV12-3/TRBV12-4	TRBJ2-2	-	-	TGTGCCAGCAGCCTTTCTGGGGAGCTGTTTTTT	CASSLSGELFF
TRBV5-1	TRBJ2-2	-	TRBD2	TGCGCCAGCAGCGACCCGGCGCTAGCGGGGGTCACCGGGGAGCTGTTTTTT	CASSDPALAGVTGELFF
TRBV5-1	TRBJ1-2	-	-	TGCGCCAGCAGACCCCGGGCAGGAGGGAGCTATGGCTACACCTTC	CASRPRAGGSYGYTF
TRBV7-9	TRBJ2-2	-	-	TGTGCCAGCAGCTATGAGACAGGTTTCCCCGGGGAGCTGTTTTTT	CASSYETGFPGELFF
TRBV7-8	TRBJ2-1	-	TRBD2	TGTGCCAGCAGCAAACTAGCGGGGAGCTCCTACAATGAGCAGTTCTTC	CASSKLAGSSYNEQFF
TRBV5-1	TRBJ1-2	-	TRBD1	TGCGCCAGCAATAATCCCGGGACAGGGGATGGCTACACCTTC	CASNNPGTGDGYTF
TRBV6-1	TRBJ1-1	few	-	TGTGCCAGCAGTGAACAGGGGTACACTGAAGCTTTCTTT	CASSEQGYTEAFF